This T cell receptor beta chain was identified in a study of shared clonotypes between healthy human individuals. Whole-study results and caveats: The diversity represented, both genetic and in exposure history, was limited by few donors.

Naive CD4+ cells were CD45RA-selected; the remaining cells were memory. Germline lookup yields CDR1 LGHNA and CDR2 YSLEER. Trimming removed 8 bases from V and 5 bases from J, with 22 bases in between. This CDR3 contains 15 residues. As to this clone: The antigen is not known.

Per sorted-subset replicate PCR, input was around 220 ng DNA, representing tens of thousands of T cell genomes. Sequencing was performed with immunoSEQ multiplex PCR; in TCRdb, only in-frame clones are kept and a portion is missing. The table records about 1.5 million clones, 95% to 99% of them present only once. The TCR sequence derives from a man in his thirties or forties in good health. Sequencing was performed on naive CD4+ T cells sorted from blood. Sample subset: CD45RA+ positively selected. J is TRBJ2-7 and V is TRBV4-3; D assignment may be TRBD1 or TRBD2 (5 bases each). CDR3 residues: CASSLGAGVLNEQYF. The CDR3, as DNA: TGCGCCAGCTCCCTCGGGGCCGGGGTCTTGAACGAGCAGTACTTC.